Sequencing of this T cell receptor (beta chain) was carried out in a study of identical twins. Study-level results: There is a chance that invariant MAIT and iNKT cells partially muddied zero-insertion analyses. Compared with unrelated sharing, twin-shared out-of-frame alpha sequences had more low-probability sequences. While abundant cord blood beta clonotypes carried fewer insertions, memory repertoires showed no such pattern.

As to this clonotype: Its antigen remains unidentified.

The CDR3 spans 13 residues. V was clipped by 4 bases and J by 4 bases, with 7 bases between them. Germline-derived CDR1 and CDR2 are SEHNR and FQNEAQ (reference sequence). Unique molecular identifiers were present on the cDNA, and a universal primer site came from template switching. Each CDR3 protein gets one entry after TCRdb re-called the 5' RACE reads with MiXCR. The sample comprises approximately 210,000 distinct CDR3 sequences, about a tenth of which are singletons, and around 5% rests with the top ten. The chain carries TRBV7-9 and TRBJ2-2; weak D call: TRBD2 (6 bases). The receptor was isolated from a woman aged 18-29 years in good health. Sequencing was performed on memory (CD45RO+) T cells sorted from blood. The CDR3, as DNA: TGTGCCAGCAGCTCCGGGAGCACCGGGGAGCTGTTTTTT. This gives the protein CASSSGSTGELFF.